A selection of T cell receptor beta chains follows, all from one sample in a study of Ad26.COV2.S vaccination and SARS-CoV-2 variants. Measured with immunoSEQ multiplex PCR; TCRdb has only the in-frame clones, and not every one. The repertoire includes a few hundred thousand clones, 89% of them detected once, and around 2% sits in the top ten. The sample here was peripheral blood, taken in a trial of Ad26.COV2.S vaccine versus placebo. The receptors derive from a person between 18 and 60 years old who received the Ad26.COV2.S COVID-19 vaccine or a placebo. Each CDR3 is given with its conserved first and last residue. The D gene is left open where the match is weak. Some rows mark clone size as missing; the rest say once, few, many or name a class of expanded clone.

abundance	d_gene	j_gene	v_gene	CDR3nt	CDR3aa
NA	TRBD1	TRBJ1-5	TRBV10-2	TGCGCCAGCAGTGAGGCCCCGGGACAGCTCAATCAGCCCCAGCATTTT	CASSEAPGQLNQPQHF
NA	TRBD2	TRBJ2-5	TRBV4-1	TGCGCCAGCAGCACCCGACTAGCGGGGCACCAAGAGACCCAGTACTTC	CASSTRLAGHQETQYF
NA	TRBD1	TRBJ1-4	TRBV27	TGTGCCAGCAGTTTAAACGGGTACAGGGGGGGTGAAAAACTGTTTTTT	CASSLNGYRGGEKLFF
NA	NA	TRBJ2-2	TRBV18	TGTGCCAGCTCACCCGCGGCCGGGGAGCTGTTTTTT	CASSPAAGELFF
NA	NA	TRBJ1-1	TRBV12-3/TRBV12-4	TGTGCCAGCAGGAGGACGGTGAACACTGAAGCTTTCTTT	CASRRTVNTEAFF
NA	NA	TRBJ1-2	TRBV20-1	TGCAGTGCTAGCCTCGACTATGGCTACACCTTC	CSASLDYGYTF
NA	NA	TRBJ2-7	TRBV27	TGTGCCAGCAGTTTAGCGAGTCGCTACGAGCAGTACTTC	CASSLASRYEQYF
NA	TRBD1	TRBJ2-3	TRBV5-4	TGTGCCAGCAGCCTGGGACAGATCGGCACAGATACGCAGTATTTT	CASSLGQIGTDTQYF
NA	NA	TRBJ1-1	TRBV18	TGTGCCAGCTCCTGGGGGCGGGCGGACACTGAAGCTTTCTTT	CASSWGRADTEAFF
NA	TRBD2	TRBJ2-7	TRBV29-1	TGCAGCGTCAGTGCGGGAGCAAGGGAGCAGTACTTC	CSVSAGAREQYF
NA	NA	TRBJ2-5	TRBV5-6	TGTGCCAGCAGCTTGGGGGGATTGAGGGCCGGGCAAGAGACCCAGTACTTC	CASSLGGLRAGQETQYF
once	NA	TRBJ2-1	TRBV28	TGTGCCAGCAGCCCTCAGGGTTCCCACTACAATGAGCAGTTCTTC	CASSPQGSHYNEQFF
NA	NA	TRBJ2-4	TRBV6-5	TGTGCCAGCAGTACAGTAGCCAAAAACATTCAGTACTTC	CASSTVAKNIQYF
NA	TRBD2	TRBJ2-7	TRBV29-1	TGCAGCGTTACCGGACTAGCGCGATCCTACTACGAGCAGTACTTC	CSVTGLARSYYEQYF
once	NA	TRBJ1-1	TRBV11-2	TGTGCCAGCAGCTTGGGGGGCAGAGGGACTGAAGCTTTCTTT	CASSLGGRGTEAFF
NA	NA	TRBJ2-6	TRBV2	TGTGCCAGCAGTGAATGGGCACATAAAACCTCTGGGGCCAACGTCCTGACTTTC	CASSEWAHKTSGANVLTF
NA	NA	TRBJ1-3	TRBV2	TGTGCCAGCAGTGATTTCCGGGGCTCTGGAAACACCATATATTTT	CASSDFRGSGNTIYF
once	NA	TRBJ1-1	TRBV9	TGTGCCAGCAGCTTCTCCGACGGCCTTGAGGCTTTCTTT	CASSFSDGLEAFF
NA	TRBD1	TRBJ1-4	TRBV3-1/TRBV3-2	TGTGCCAGCAGCTTAGGGACAGGGCTAGGTGAAAAACTGTTTTTT	CASSLGTGLGEKLFF
NA	TRBD2	TRBJ2-1	TRBV13	TGTGCCAGCAGCTCCCCGACTAGCGGGACCTACAATGAGCAGTTCTTC	CASSSPTSGTYNEQFF
many	NA	TRBJ1-5	TRBV19	TGTGCCCCCCACCCCGGAAACAGTAGCAATCAGCCCCAGCATTTT	CAPHPGNSSNQPQHF
NA	TRBD1	TRBJ1-2	TRBV5-1	TGCGCCAGCAGCTTGGAGGGACAGGGTCGAAGCGGCTACACCTTC	CASSLEGQGRSGYTF
NA	NA	TRBJ2-2	TRBV7-8	TGTGCCAGCAGCACACAAGGACAGATTACCGGGGAGCTGTTTTTT	CASSTQGQITGELFF
NA	NA	TRBJ2-2	TRBV29-1	TGCAGCGGGTGGAGGGGTACCGGGGAGCTGTTTTTT	CSGWRGTGELFF
NA	NA	TRBJ1-2	TRBV28	TGTGCCAGCACCCGTTTCAGAAAAGCTAACTATGGCTACACCTTC	CASTRFRKANYGYTF
once	TRBD1	TRBJ2-7	TRBV6-5	TGTGCCAGCAGACGGACAGGGGGCTACGAGCAGTACTTC	CASRRTGGYEQYF
NA	NA	TRBJ2-1	TRBV2	TGTGCCAGCACTCTAGATGCGGGTAAGGCTTACAATGAGCAGTTCTTC	CASTLDAGKAYNEQFF
NA	NA	TRBJ1-5	TRBV30	TGTGCCTGGAGCCGAAAGGGGGATCAGCCCCAGCATTTT	CAWSRKGDQPQHF
NA	NA	TRBJ1-2	TRBV11-3	TGTGCCAGCAGCCCCGACGGGCGGGTCGGCGGCTATGGCTACACCTTC	CASSPDGRVGGYGYTF
NA	NA	TRBJ2-7	TRBV27	TGTGCCAGCAGTTTTCTCCTTGGGTACGAGCAGTACTTC	CASSFLLGYEQYF
NA	NA	TRBJ1-1	TRBV6-1	TGTGCCAGCAGTGAAGCGTCCCTTATAAACACTGAAGCTTTCTTT	CASSEASLINTEAFF
NA	NA	TRBJ2-7	TRBV6-2/TRBV6-3	TGTGCCAGCAGTTATGAGGGGGGGCGCCCTGACGAGCAGTACTTC	CASSYEGGRPDEQYF
NA	NA	TRBJ2-7	TRBV11-2	TGTGCCAGCAGCTTAGGGTCTAGCGTGTACTACGAGCAGTACTTC	CASSLGSSVYYEQYF
NA	TRBD1	TRBJ1-5	TRBV3-1/TRBV3-2	TGTGCCAGCAGCCAAGAGCGGGACAGAAATCAGCCCCAGCATTTT	CASSQERDRNQPQHF
NA	NA	TRBJ1-4	TRBV5-4	TGTGCCAGCAGCTTGCCAGGGGCGCTTGGGGAAAAACTGTTTTTT	CASSLPGALGEKLFF
NA	TRBD1	TRBJ2-5	TRBV19	TGTGCCAGTAATCAACAGGGGTGGCGAGAGACCCAGTACTTC	CASNQQGWRETQYF
NA	NA	TRBJ1-1	TRBV29-1	TGCAGCGTTGAAGTTGGCAGCTCAACTGAAGCTTTCTTT	CSVEVGSSTEAFF
NA	TRBD2	TRBJ2-5	TRBV18	TGTGCCAGCTCACCGCGGGGGAACCAAGAGACCCAGTACTTC	CASSPRGNQETQYF
NA	TRBD1	TRBJ1-2	TRBV5-1	TGCGCCAGCAGTCGAGATGGAACAGGGGGCCGTGGCTACACCTTC	CASSRDGTGGRGYTF
once	NA	TRBJ2-7	TRBV11-3	TGTGCCAGCAGTTCCCATTACGGCGAGCAGTACTTC	CASSSHYGEQYF
NA	NA	TRBJ2-7	TRBV5-8	TGTGCCAGCAAGACTCTAAGACCTGACTACGAGCAGTACTTC	CASKTLRPDYEQYF
NA	NA	TRBJ2-7	TRBV5-1	TGCGCCAGCAGCCCGGGTTTCGAGCAGTACTTC	CASSPGFEQYF
NA	TRBD1	TRBJ2-7	TRBV19	TGTGCCAGTAGTATAAGGGACAGGGGCTACGAGCAGTACTTC	CASSIRDRGYEQYF
NA	NA	TRBJ1-5	TRBV28	TGTGCCAGCAGCCTCGACCCCGGGATGGGGAGCAATCAGCCCCAGCATTTT	CASSLDPGMGSNQPQHF
NA	NA	TRBJ2-7	TRBV27	TGTGCCAGCAGTTTATTGGGCAGGGACCACGAGCAGTACTTC	CASSLLGRDHEQYF
NA	NA	TRBJ2-7	TRBV19	TGTGCCAGCCGGAAAGGGGGGGATACAACGTTCTACGAGCAGTACTTC	CASRKGGDTTFYEQYF
once	TRBD2	TRBJ2-1	TRBV9	TGTGCCAGCAGCGTAGCTGGCGGGAGGGGTAATGAGCAGTTCTTC	CASSVAGGRGNEQFF
NA	NA	TRBJ1-1	TRBV11-2	TGTGCCAGCAGCCGGGGGTCAGGAACTGAAGCTTTCTTT	CASSRGSGTEAFF
NA	TRBD2	TRBJ2-1	TRBV19	TGTGCCAGTAGTACAACTAGCGGAAGCTACAATGAGCAGTTCTTC	CASSTTSGSYNEQFF
few	TRBD1	TRBJ2-7	TRBV10-2	TGCGCCAGCAGTGCCCCCGACAGGGACGAGCAGTACTTC	CASSAPDRDEQYF
NA	NA	TRBJ2-7	TRBV28	TGTGCCAGCAGTTCCCCGGGACTTGGAAGGGTCGAGCAGTACTTC	CASSSPGLGRVEQYF
NA	TRBD1	TRBJ2-5	TRBV5-4	TGTGCCAGCAGCCCCCTGACAGGGAGTAAAGAGACCCAGTACTTC	CASSPLTGSKETQYF
few	NA	TRBJ1-2	TRBV24-1	TGTGCCACCAGCACTGGCTATGGCTACACCTTC	CATSTGYGYTF